The rows below give T cell receptor beta chains drawn from one sample of a study of cytomegalovirus exposure and HLA in healthy donors. Generated by immunoSEQ multiplex PCR, the TCRdb table keeps only in-frame clones and is missing some. This repertoire shows roughly 120,000 clones, roughly 80% found once; its top ten account for about 32%. Sequenced material: PBMCs. The receptor source for this set is a man between 60 and 75 years old in good health and CMV-seropositive. The conserved cysteine and the conserved F or W are not part of the CDR3 here. The D gene is left open where the match is weak.

cdr3_aa: ASRMSSDTQY
d_call: .
j_call: TRBJ2-3
v_call: TRBV5-4
cdr3_length: 10

cdr3_aa: ASSSTGDSPLH
d_call: TRBD1
j_call: TRBJ1-6
v_call: TRBV18
cdr3_length: 11

cdr3_aa: ASIGTVNEQF
d_call: .
j_call: TRBJ2-1
v_call: TRBV28
cdr3_length: 10

cdr3_aa: ASRGGSDDTEAF
d_call: .
j_call: TRBJ1-1
v_call: TRBV9
cdr3_length: 12

cdr3_aa: ASSVGDRAEDTQY
d_call: TRBD1
j_call: TRBJ2-3
v_call: TRBV9
cdr3_length: 13

cdr3_aa: ASSSWAISNQPQH
d_call: .
j_call: TRBJ1-5
v_call: TRBV7-2
cdr3_length: 13

cdr3_aa: ASSTTGGPGYT
d_call: TRBD1
j_call: TRBJ1-2
v_call: TRBV19
cdr3_length: 11

cdr3_aa: ASSEGSSGSQETQY
d_call: TRBD2
j_call: TRBJ2-5
v_call: TRBV2
cdr3_length: 14

cdr3_aa: ASSLSDRGQPQH
d_call: TRBD1
j_call: TRBJ1-5
v_call: TRBV27
cdr3_length: 12

cdr3_aa: ASSSGGGSPLH
d_call: .
j_call: TRBJ1-6
v_call: TRBV6-6
cdr3_length: 11

cdr3_aa: ASSSLRQGAGELF
d_call: TRBD1
j_call: TRBJ2-2
v_call: TRBV11-2
cdr3_length: 13

cdr3_aa: ASSEAAGSQPQH
d_call: .
j_call: TRBJ1-5
v_call: TRBV2
cdr3_length: 12

cdr3_aa: ASSQMKTGGNTIY
d_call: TRBD1
j_call: TRBJ1-3
v_call: TRBV5-4
cdr3_length: 13

cdr3_aa: ASSAVGGTETDTQY
d_call: TRBD2
j_call: TRBJ2-3
v_call: TRBV7-9
cdr3_length: 14

cdr3_aa: AIIQGPRNTEAF
d_call: TRBD1
j_call: TRBJ1-1
v_call: TRBV10-3
cdr3_length: 12

cdr3_aa: ASSSNRDRTDTQY
d_call: .
j_call: TRBJ2-3
v_call: TRBV27
cdr3_length: 13

cdr3_aa: ASSLLGYNEQF
d_call: .
j_call: TRBJ2-1
v_call: TRBV7-3
cdr3_length: 11

cdr3_aa: ASSGADSNQPQH
d_call: .
j_call: TRBJ1-5
v_call: TRBV18
cdr3_length: 12

cdr3_aa: ASSDPRTGVNSPLH
d_call: TRBD1
j_call: TRBJ1-6
v_call: TRBV9
cdr3_length: 14

cdr3_aa: ASGVAGANTDTQY
d_call: .
j_call: TRBJ2-3
v_call: TRBV7-3
cdr3_length: 13

cdr3_aa: ASNPRGVEQF
d_call: TRBD2
j_call: TRBJ2-1
v_call: TRBV2
cdr3_length: 10

cdr3_aa: ASSLGSGQGNTEAF
d_call: TRBD1
j_call: TRBJ1-1
v_call: TRBV18
cdr3_length: 14

cdr3_aa: ASSRQGQGYT
d_call: TRBD1
j_call: TRBJ1-2
v_call: TRBV19
cdr3_length: 10

cdr3_aa: ASSYAPDSYYGYT
d_call: .
j_call: TRBJ1-2
v_call: TRBV6-6
cdr3_length: 13

cdr3_aa: ASSLEGGLDEQF
d_call: .
j_call: TRBJ2-1
v_call: TRBV5-1
cdr3_length: 12

cdr3_aa: ASSADRAPGANGLT
d_call: TRBD1
j_call: TRBJ2-6
v_call: TRBV27
cdr3_length: 14

cdr3_aa: SVEPTGENYGYT
d_call: .
j_call: TRBJ1-2
v_call: TRBV29-1
cdr3_length: 12

cdr3_aa: ASSAQGNQPQH
d_call: TRBD1
j_call: TRBJ1-5
v_call: TRBV2
cdr3_length: 11

cdr3_aa: ASFVRGQPIHSNQPQH
d_call: TRBD1
j_call: TRBJ1-5
v_call: TRBV5-1
cdr3_length: 16

cdr3_aa: ASRMDSNQPQH
d_call: .
j_call: TRBJ1-5
v_call: TRBV6-6
cdr3_length: 11

cdr3_aa: ASSPSLFLTGAMSEQY
d_call: TRBD1
j_call: TRBJ2-7
v_call: TRBV9
cdr3_length: 16

cdr3_aa: ASRRDRGFYNEQF
d_call: .
j_call: TRBJ2-1
v_call: TRBV11-1
cdr3_length: 13

cdr3_aa: ASSIGVGYEQY
d_call: .
j_call: TRBJ2-7
v_call: TRBV6-5
cdr3_length: 11

cdr3_aa: ASSLWTSGEQF
d_call: TRBD2
j_call: TRBJ2-1
v_call: TRBV11-3
cdr3_length: 11

cdr3_aa: ASSQGTPLGNQPQH
d_call: .
j_call: TRBJ1-5
v_call: TRBV4-1
cdr3_length: 14

cdr3_aa: ASSLPDRDYEQY
d_call: TRBD1
j_call: TRBJ2-7
v_call: TRBV5-6
cdr3_length: 12

cdr3_aa: ASSVGGGTREWEQY
d_call: TRBD2
j_call: TRBJ2-7
v_call: TRBV9
cdr3_length: 14

cdr3_aa: ASSVEIGQSGNTIY
d_call: .
j_call: TRBJ1-3
v_call: TRBV5-1
cdr3_length: 14

cdr3_aa: ASSLAAGTSGRLSSEQY
d_call: TRBD2
j_call: TRBJ2-7
v_call: TRBV7-9
cdr3_length: 17

cdr3_aa: ASSDTSTEAF
d_call: .
j_call: TRBJ1-1
v_call: TRBV10-2
cdr3_length: 10

cdr3_aa: ASSHSRGEQF
d_call: .
j_call: TRBJ2-1
v_call: TRBV4-1
cdr3_length: 10

cdr3_aa: ASSVGLSYEQY
d_call: TRBD2
j_call: TRBJ2-7
v_call: TRBV5-6
cdr3_length: 11

cdr3_aa: ASSAGVQPQH
d_call: .
j_call: TRBJ1-5
v_call: TRBV2
cdr3_length: 10

cdr3_aa: ASRGEDQPQH
d_call: .
j_call: TRBJ1-5
v_call: TRBV5-1
cdr3_length: 10

cdr3_aa: ASSPTGFGEQY
d_call: TRBD1
j_call: TRBJ2-7
v_call: TRBV18
cdr3_length: 11

cdr3_aa: ASSLGLWSERGVTYNEQF
d_call: TRBD2
j_call: TRBJ2-1
v_call: TRBV5-1
cdr3_length: 18

cdr3_aa: ASSSRSSGNTIY
d_call: .
j_call: TRBJ1-3
v_call: TRBV27
cdr3_length: 12

cdr3_aa: AWSVTGVQQF
d_call: .
j_call: TRBJ2-1
v_call: TRBV30
cdr3_length: 10

cdr3_aa: AWRPGLAVDTQY
d_call: TRBD2
j_call: TRBJ2-3
v_call: TRBV30
cdr3_length: 12